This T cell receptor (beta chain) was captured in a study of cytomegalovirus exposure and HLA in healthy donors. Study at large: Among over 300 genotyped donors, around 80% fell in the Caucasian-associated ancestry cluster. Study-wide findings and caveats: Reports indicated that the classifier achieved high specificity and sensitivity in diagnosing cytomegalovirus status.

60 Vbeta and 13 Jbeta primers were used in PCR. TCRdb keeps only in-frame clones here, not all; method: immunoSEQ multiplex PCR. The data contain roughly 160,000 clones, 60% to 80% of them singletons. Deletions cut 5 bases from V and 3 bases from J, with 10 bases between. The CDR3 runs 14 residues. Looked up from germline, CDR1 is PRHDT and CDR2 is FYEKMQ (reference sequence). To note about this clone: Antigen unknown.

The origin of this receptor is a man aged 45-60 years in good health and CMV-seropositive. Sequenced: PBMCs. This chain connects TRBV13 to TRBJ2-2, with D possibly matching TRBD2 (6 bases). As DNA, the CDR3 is TGTGCCAGCAGCCCCAGGGACTACACCGGGGAGCTGTTTTTT. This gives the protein CASSPRDYTGELFF.